The source of this T cell receptor beta chain is a study of blood T cell repertoires in COVID-19. On the study more broadly: Acute and convalescent COVID-19 samples came from the United States, Italy and Spain. In each case, the material was cDNA or gDNA derived from T cells, B-cell-depleted T cells, or PBMCs.

Trimming removed 1 base from V and 3 bases from J; junction bases left unmatched: 6. The V gene's germline CDR1 is SGHNT and CDR2 YYREEE (reference sequence). This CDR3 region has 18 residues. As processed by the authors: Quantification of nucleated cells was approximated via reference gene primer amplification. The protocol was immunoSEQ multiplex PCR, while the TCRdb copy is restricted to in-frame clones and leaves out a portion. The DNA gave D and trimming, while V, J and clone size come from that table. The sample consists of over 100,000 clones, 70% to 85% of them appearing once. The chain carries TRBV5-4 and TRBJ2-3; the match to TRBD2 covers 15 bases. The source is a woman aged 65 to 85 with acute or convalescent COVID-19. The sample was peripheral blood. This CDR3 is CASSLKGLAGGRTDTQYF. CDR3 nucleotides: TGTGCCAGCAGCTTGAAGGGACTAGCGGGGGGTCGGACAGATACGCAGTATTTT.